This T cell receptor delta chain was found in a study of intestinal T cells in coeliac disease (TCRdb year 2020). Looking at the study overall: In the TRG cohort, the mean age of coeliac patients was about 15 years compared with 50 to 65 years for controls, so the coeliac patients were much younger than the controls. In the TRD cohort, every coeliac patient had raised anti-tissue transglutaminase antibodies, and no control had raised levels. Duodenal biopsies from about eleven coeliac disease patients and about eleven non-coeliac controls were included in the TCR-delta (TRD) cohort. A second, larger TCR-gamma (TRG) cohort included duodenal biopsies from 30 or so coeliac disease patients and approximately 23 non-coeliac controls.

Libraries were built with multiplex PCR. TRD repertoires were amplified in bulk from roughly 150 ng of biopsy DNA using the Biomed-2 kit. Before sequencing, purified TRD amplicons were pooled in equal amounts into an approximately 4 nM library. TRD libraries were sequenced with v3 chemistry and 2 x 300 cycles on an Illumina MiSeq. From the authors' description of their analysis: Reads in which more than 10% of nucleotides fell below the per-patient third-quartile quality score were removed with FastX. IMGT/HighV-QUEST was used to align reads in order to assign V, D and J genes, locate CDR3 regions and judge functionality. After the sequences were translated into amino acids, every sequence predicted to be non-functional was thrown out. The CDR3s were broken into kmers both with and without positional annotation, PCA was run on the kmer frequencies, and the samples were clustered using every one of the 1023 combinations of PCs 1-10. Classification was validated by leave-one-out cross-validation, in which parameters were re-optimised on the remaining samples each time. Using the vegan R package, Shannon diversity was calculated from repeated random subsamples whose size matched the lowest read count. Identical DNA sequences were merged into single rows after TCRdb reprocessed the public reads with CATT. The V and J calls come from TCRdb's annotation, not from the publication. The sample records around 1,500 delta-chain clones, 69% of which are singletons. The ten most abundant clones make up over 15% of the sample.

Genomic DNA was extracted with the QIAamp DNA FFPE tissue kit from ten 5-um FFPE scrolls per case. Fully anonymised formalin-fixed paraffin-embedded duodenal biopsies surplus to diagnostic needs were used to test TCR repertoire-based classification of coeliac disease. Compared with the rest of its sample, this clone is large (0.1 to 1%). It has no known antigen specificity. Within one base of it there is no much larger clone, and no base qualities were kept. The germline V gene yields TSWWSYY for CDR1 and QGS for CDR2. The CDR3 contains 19 residues, cysteine and phenylalanine counted. Only the CDR3 part of the read is kept: 57 bases, read in frame from the first base. Relative to germline, V is 5 bases shorter and J is 0 bases shorter, with 25 bases between their ends. What the work shows at the level of the full study, not this receptor alone: It was not possible to tell repeated CDR3 amino acid sequences apart from PCR duplicates. Of around 54 biopsies, some 50 (about 94%) were correctly classified by TRG clustering, and a leave-one-out accuracy of about 87% was reported. Coeliac and control groups differed significantly in age, although an age-split analysis did not yield significant classification. FFPE-derived DNA was found to be relatively degraded, and loss of a proportion of TCR sequences in each sample was likely caused by this degradation. In training, clustering based on TRD kmers put all 20 or so biopsies in the right class, and the reported leave-one-out accuracy was 91%.

In this chain, TRDV1 is recombined with TRDJ1, and TRDD3 may be the D gene, going by 8 matching bases. The sequence came from a human donor with celiac disease. Sequencing was done on a sample of a duodenal biopsy. The nucleotide sequence is TGTGCTCTTGGGCCCTGGCCTTCCTTGGTACTGGGGGACACCGATAAACTCATCTTT. Its product reads: CALGPWPSLVLGDTDKLIF.